What follows are 25 T cell receptor beta chains derived from one specimen sequenced in a study of blood T cell repertoires in COVID-19 (dated by TCRdb to 2019 to 2021). Library preparation used the immunoSEQ multiplex PCR assay. This immuneACCESS table, as held by TCRdb, lists in-frame sequences with V and J called but not all clones. Of the missing ones, under half trace to an unresolved V gene in checked studies; the others have no known cause. This sample is represented by about 50,000 clones; more than 85% of them were singletons. Around 6.9% of the sample rests with the top ten. The sequenced sample consisted of peripheral blood. Receptors were obtained from a man over 45 with active COVID-19.

The chain carries TRBV7-2 and TRBJ1-5, with D hard to call. The CDR3 runs to 12 residues. Germline-derived CDR1 and CDR2 are SGHTA and FQGNSA. The V end lost 5 bases, the J end lost 5 bases, and 7 bases lay between the germline ends. CDR3 sequence (DNA): TGTGCCAGCAGCGTCCTTCATCAGCCCCAGCATTTT. Encoded protein: CASSVLHQPQHF.

The chain has TRBV5-6 and TRBJ1-2; D is ambiguous. This CDR3 is built from 13 residues. Germline V gene sequence: CDR1 SGHDT, CDR2 YYEEEE. V dropped 3 bases and J dropped 7 bases, with 13 bases sitting between them. The CDR3: CASSSREGGGYTF. CDR3 DNA sequence: TGTGCCAGCAGCTCCCGGGAGGGTGGTGGCTACACCTTC.

This chain connects TRBV5-1 to TRBJ2-1; maybe TRBD2 (6 bases). Germline V gives CDR1 SGHRS, CDR2 YFSETQ. This CDR3 comprises 13 residues. Between the trimmed V and J ends, which lost 6 bases and 8 bases, there was a span of 15 bases. In DNA, the CDR3 is TGCGCCAGCAAAGTAGAACTAGCTTATGAGCAGTTCTTC. It encodes CASKVELAYEQFF.

The chain carries TRBV2 and TRBJ1-2, with D unclear. The CDR3 length is 14 residues. CDR1 SNHLY and CDR2 FYNNEI come from the germline V gene. With 5 bases removed from V and 4 bases from J, the gap between germline ends came to 14 bases. CDR3 sequence reads: CASSPPGFVYGYTF. The CDR3 DNA follows: TGTGCCAGCAGTCCCCCGGGGTTTGTCTATGGCTACACCTTC. The full variable domain, its missing parts supplied by reference TRBV2 and TRBJ1-2, is EPEVTQTPSHQVTQMGQEVILRCVPISNHLYFYWYRQILGQKVEFLVSFYNNEISEKSEIFDDQFSVERPDGSNFTLKIRSTKLEDSAMYFCASSPPGFVYGYTFGSGTRLTVV.

The chain uses TRBV27 and TRBJ2-6; no clear D. Trimming left V 3 bases short and J 0 bases short, with 3 bases between. The CDR3 totals 14 residues. Germline V gene sequence: CDR1 MNHEY, CDR2 SMNVEV (reference sequence). CDR3 bases: TGTGCCAGCAGTTTTAGCTCTGGGGCCAACGTCCTGACTTTC. Translating it yields CASSFSSGANVLTF.

The genes are TRBV12-3 or TRBV12-4 and TRBJ2-3; D ambiguous. V shed 7 bases and J shed 0 bases, with 8 bases lying between them. The CDR3 sequence is 13 residues long. The CDR3 reads CASKAYSTDTQYF. In nucleotides, the CDR3 is TGTGCCAGCAAAGCGTATAGCACAGATACGCAGTATTTT.

The chain uses TRBV7-8 and TRBJ2-3, with 7 bases aligning to TRBD1. Trimming cost V 1 base and J 2 bases; bases outside gene matches: 3. Germline V CDR1 and CDR2: SGHVS, FQNEAQ. This CDR3 is 15 amino acids long. Here the CDR3 DNA reads TGTGCCAGCAGCTTAGGGGGACAGTCCACAGATACGCAGTATTTT. Translation gives CASSLGGQSTDTQYF.

The J gene is TRBJ2-3, the V gene TRBV29-1, with unresolved D. V lost 4 bases and J 4 bases, leaving 6 bases between the germline ends. CDR3 size: 11 residues. Germline V gene lookup returns CDR1 SQVTM and CDR2 ANQGSEA. The DNA of the CDR3 is TGCAGCGTTGTTCCTGCAGATACGCAGTATTTT. Translation: CSVVPADTQYF.

The gene calls are TRBV5-6 and TRBJ2-7; 10 positions match TRBD2. CDR3 length equals 14 residues. CDR1 is SGHDT and CDR2 is YYEEEE in the germline V gene. V dropped 3 bases and J dropped 3; count of bases not matched to a gene: 3. The DNA of the CDR3 is TGTGCCAGCAGCTCTGGGACTAGCGACTACGAGCAGTACTTC. Residues: CASSSGTSDYEQYF.

This rearrangement joins TRBV4-1 to TRBJ2-1; TRBD2 matches at 7 bases. This CDR3 contains 13 residues. Germline V gene sequence: CDR1 MGHRA, CDR2 YSYEKL. Trimming cost V 6 bases and J 8 bases; bases outside gene matches: 7. CDR3 amino acids: CASRITLADEQFF. In DNA, the CDR3 is TGCGCCAGCAGAATAACCCTAGCGGATGAGCAGTTCTTC.

This chain links TRBV2 with TRBJ2-3; 9 positions agree with TRBD1. After removal of 5 bases from V and 5 bases from J, the junction contained 8 bases not matched to a gene. The germline V gene has CDR1 SNHLY and CDR2 FYNNEI. This CDR3 has 15 amino acids. The CDR3 is CASSRQGVEGDTQYF. CDR3 sequence (DNA): TGTGCCAGCAGTCGACAGGGGGTCGAGGGAGATACGCAGTATTTT. The full variable domain, in which reference TRBV2 and TRBJ2-3 provide the parts outside the CDR3, is EPEVTQTPSHQVTQMGQEVILRCVPISNHLYFYWYRQILGQKVEFLVSFYNNEISEKSEIFDDQFSVERPDGSNFTLKIRSTKLEDSAMYFCASSRQGVEGDTQYFGPGTRLTVL.

This chain connects TRBV10-3 to TRBJ1-5; 9 bases align to TRBD1. This CDR3 comprises 18 residues. The V gene's germline CDR1 is ENHRY and CDR2 SYGVKD. Losses at the gene ends were 0 bases for V and 7 bases for J; bases not matched to a gene: 13. Here the CDR3 reads CAISESPGQGRAQQPQHF. The CDR3 DNA reads TGTGCCATCAGTGAGTCACCGGGACAGGGACGTGCTCAACAGCCCCAGCATTTT.

This chain uses TRBV5-4 with TRBJ1-1; TRBD1 might be the D (5 bases). This CDR3 is 14 amino acids long. Germline CDR1 is SGHNT and CDR2 is YYREEE (reference sequence). V was pared by 4 bases and J by 4 bases, with 14 bases between. The CDR3 loop is CASSLGGGSTEAFF. CDR3 DNA: TGTGCCAGCAGCCTTGGGGGAGGCTCCACTGAAGCTTTCTTT.

The chain has TRBV30 and TRBJ2-1, with TRBD2 matching over 10 bases. There are 17 residues in the CDR3. The ends lost 3 bases at V and 6 bases at J; junction bases unmatched: 14. Germline CDR1 and CDR2: GTSNPN and SVGIG (reference sequence). In DNA form, the CDR3 reads TGTGCCTGGAGGGACCTCCAGGGAGCGGGGGGGCTCAATGAGCAGTTCTTC. Translation: CAWRDLQGAGGLNEQFF.

The genes are TRBV29-1 and TRBJ2-5; 8 nucleotides match TRBD2. Germline lookup yields CDR1 SQVTM and CDR2 ANQGSEA. The V gene end was trimmed by 2 bases and the J gene end by 4 bases; junction bases not matched to a gene: 9. The CDR3 sequence is 15 residues long. CDR3 DNA: TGCAGCGTTGAACTCGGGAGGGGGAAGGGAGAGACCCAGTACTTC. Residues: CSVELGRGKGETQYF.

The chain employs TRBV13 and TRBJ1-2, with 9 bases aligning to TRBD1. V lost 4 bases to trimming and J lost 2 bases; unmatched junction nucleotides: 5. This CDR3 region has 15 residues. Germline assignment: CDR1 PRHDT and CDR2 FYEKMQ (reference sequence). In nucleotides, the CDR3 is TGTGCCAGCAGCTCGGGGGGACAGGGAAACTATGGCTACACCTTC. Residues: CASSSGGQGNYGYTF.

CDR3 in amino acids: CASSQGQGALGELFF. Written as DNA, the CDR3 is TGTGCCAGCAGCCAGGGACAGGGGGCGCTGGGGGAGCTGTTTTTT. The rearrangement joins TRBV6-6 to TRBJ2-2; 12 bases map to TRBD1. J gave up 8 bases and V 6 bases, and 7 bases lay outside the gene matches. The CDR3 extends over 15 amino acids. In germline, CDR1 is MNHNY, CDR2 SVGAGI (reference sequence).

This rearrangement joins TRBV19 to TRBJ1-6, with a possible D match to TRBD1 (6 bases). The length of the CDR3 is 15 residues. Per the germline V gene, CDR1 is LNHDA and CDR2 is SQIVND (reference sequence). The V end lost 6 bases, the J end lost 10 bases, and 19 bases lay between the germline ends. This CDR3 reads CASRESRQGNSPLHF. CDR3 DNA sequence: TGTGCCAGTAGAGAAAGTCGGCAGGGGAACTCACCCCTCCACTTT. The full variable domain, completed using reference TRBV19 and TRBJ1-6, is DGGITQSPKYLFRKEGQNVTLSCEQNLNHDAMYWYRQDPGQGLRLIYYSQIVNDFQKGDIAEGYSVSREKKESFPLTVTSAQKNPTAFYLCASRESRQGNSPLHFGNGTRLTVT.

V and J are TRBV3-1 (or the pseudogene TRBV3-2) and TRBJ1-1; the D is unclear. V shed 1 base and J shed 1 base, with 13 bases lying between them. The CDR3 totals 16 residues. CDR1 is LGHDT, CDR2 YNNKEL, per germline (reference sequence). CDR3 bases: TGTGCCAGCAGCCAAGGTGGGCAGATAAGGAACACTGAAGCTTTCTTT. Translation gives CASSQGGQIRNTEAFF.

The rearrangement joins TRBV30 to TRBJ2-7; D may be TRBD1 (7 bases). V dropped 1 base and J dropped 4 bases, with 8 bases sitting between them. Per the germline V gene, CDR1 is GTSNPN and CDR2 is SVGIG (reference sequence). This CDR3 comprises 12 residues. The CDR3 DNA follows: TGTGCCTGGAGTGCAGGGGGGTACGAGCAGTACTTC. It codes for CAWSAGGYEQYF.

V is TRBV28 and J is TRBJ2-7, with 12 nucleotides matching TRBD2. Germline V gives CDR1 MDHEN, CDR2 SYDVKM. CDR3 length equals 15 residues. V trimming: 3 bases; J trimming: 3 bases; junction bases outside the gene matches: 3. Here the CDR3 DNA reads TGTGCCAGCAGTTTGCAACTAGCGGGGGGCTACGAGCAGTACTTC. It is translated as CASSLQLAGGYEQYF. Full variable domain (remainder filled in from reference TRBV28 and TRBJ2-7): DVKVTQSSRYLVKRTGEKVFLECVQDMDHENMFWYRQDPGLGLRLIYFSYDVKMKEKGDIPEGYSVSREKKERFSLILESASTNQTSMYLCASSLQLAGGYEQYFGPGTRLTVT.

V usage is TRBV2 and J usage is TRBJ1-2, with D uncertain. The CDR3 contains 13 residues. Germline V CDR1 and CDR2: SNHLY, FYNNEI. The ends were cut back, 7 bases at V and 2 bases at J, with 11 bases in the middle. The CDR3 nucleotides are TGTGCCAGCAAGGAGGGTAGCAACTATGGCTACACCTTC. Amino acid sequence: CASKEGSNYGYTF.

The chain uses TRBV4-2 and TRBJ2-1; 7 bases line up with TRBD2. V trimming: 4 bases; J trimming: 2 bases; junction bases outside the gene matches: 5. The CDR3 extends over 15 amino acids. Germline CDR1 LGHNA, CDR2 YNFKEQ. Here the CDR3 reads CASSRGGPTYNEQFF. The CDR3 DNA is TGTGCCAGCAGCCGCGGGGGTCCAACCTACAATGAGCAGTTCTTC.

This chain connects TRBV5-6 to TRBJ2-2; the D gene is possibly TRBD1 (5 bases). Germline values: CDR1 SGHDT, CDR2 YYEEEE. V lost 1 base and J 16 bases, leaving 14 bases between the germline ends. The CDR3 runs 12 residues. The CDR3 here is CASSLLTTVEFF. The CDR3 bases are TGTGCCAGCAGCTTGCTTACGACAGTGGAGTTTTTT.

The chain is built from TRBV27 and TRBJ2-3, with D unresolved. CDR3 size: 15 residues. The V gene's germline CDR1 is MNHEY and CDR2 SMNVEV (reference sequence). The ends were cut back, 8 bases at V and 1 base at J, with 16 bases in the middle. CDR3 in amino acids: CASGRVVGRTDTQYF. The CDR3 DNA sequence: TGTGCCAGCGGGCGAGTGGTAGGCCGCACAGATACGCAGTATTTT.